This entry lists 29 T cell receptor beta chains sequenced from one sample in a study of blood T cells in healthy people across ages. Then a second PCR, running roughly 7 to 11 cycles, was carried out with a sample-barcoded 5' primer and a J-beta primer mix. TCRdb re-derived calls from the 5' RACE reads in MiXCR, one entry per CDR3 protein. In the table there are around 1.5 million distinct CDR3 sequences, 40% to 50% of which are singletons. Sample: blood. The receptors were gathered from a woman aged 18 to 35 in good health.

This clonotype has only a few counts. V usage is TRBV3-1 and J usage is TRBJ2-2; possibly TRBD1 for D (6 bases). The CDR3 extends over 16 amino acids. Trimming shortened V by 1 base and J by 0 bases, and 9 bases separated the two germline ends. The germline CDR1 and CDR2 sequences are LGHDT and YNNKEL (reference sequence). CDR3 sequence reads: CASSQGGHPNTGELFF. The CDR3, as DNA: TGTGCCAGCAGCCAAGGGGGACACCCGAACACCGGGGAGCTGTTTTTT.

The chain combines TRBV27 with TRBJ2-5; D is ambiguous. Germline lookup yields CDR1 MNHEY and CDR2 SMNVEV (reference sequence). The CDR3 is 14 residues long. The V and J ends lost 6 bases and 1 base respectively, with 12 bases between them. As DNA, the CDR3 is TGTGCCAGCAGGACGACCGACGGCCAAGAGACCCAGTACTTC. It translates to CASRTTDGQETQYF.

The J gene is TRBJ1-5, the V gene TRBV4-1; no clear D gene. The germline gives CDR1 MGHRA, CDR2 YSYEKL. V was shortened by 4 bases and J by 3 bases, with 10 bases between the two germline ends. CDR3 length: 14 amino acids. The CDR3 protein is CASSPVTTNQPQHF. CDR3 sequence (DNA): TGCGCCAGCAGCCCAGTAACAACCAATCAGCCCCAGCATTTT.

In this sample, this clonotype turned up once. The J gene is TRBJ2-5, the V gene TRBV20-1; TRBD2 aligns across 10 bases. Matching the DNA end better, TRBJ2-7 makes the J call doubtful. The CDR3 is 14 amino acids. Germline loops: CDR1 DFQATT, CDR2 SNEGSKA (reference sequence). As DNA, the CDR3 is TGCAGTGCTAGATCTAGCGGGAGTAAGTACGAGCAGTACTTC. This translates into CSARSSGSKYEQYF.

This clonotype was seen a few times. J is TRBJ2-7 and V is TRBV2; D could derive from TRBD1 or TRBD2 (6 bases each). Germline assignment: CDR1 SNHLY and CDR2 FYNNEI. The CDR3 has 14 amino acids. V gave up 7 bases and J gave up 1 base, with 14 bases separating them. In DNA form, the CDR3 reads TGTGCCAGCAACGTAGGGGGGCCTTCCTACGAGCAGTACTTC. Its protein is CASNVGGPSYEQYF.

CDR3 nucleotides: TGCAGCGTTGGGTGGAGCGGGGACCCGGATACGCAGTATTTT. Translation gives CSVGWSGDPDTQYF. The chain combines TRBV29-1 with TRBJ2-3, with TRBD2 identical over 7 bases. The V gene's germline CDR1 is SQVTM and CDR2 ANQGSEA. The CDR3 extends over 14 amino acids. V lost 4 bases to trimming and J lost 6 bases; unmatched junction nucleotides: 10.

The chain is built from TRBV10-3 and TRBJ1-1, with TRBD1 identical over 8 bases. V shed 2 bases, J shed 0 bases, and the junction held 8 bases outside the gene matches. Germline CDR1 reads ENHRY; CDR2 reads SYGVKD. There are 17 residues in the CDR3. The CDR3 here is CAISEPETGAMNTEAFF. The CDR3, as DNA: TGTGCCATCAGTGAGCCCGAGACAGGGGCGATGAACACTGAAGCTTTCTTT.

In the case of this clonotype: It is likely a read error, because the conserved phenylalanine at the end of the CDR3 is missing. The chain combines TRBV2 with TRBJ2-7; D gene uncertain. CDR3 length: 13 amino acids. The V gene's germline CDR1 is SNHLY and CDR2 FYNNEI. The germline V and J ends were trimmed by 7 bases and 2 bases, with 12 bases remaining between them. In nucleotides, the CDR3 is TGTGCCAGCACACCAGATTGGACCTACGAGCAGTACTTA. Its protein is CASTPDWTYEQYL.

This clonotype was counted only a few times. The chain links TRBV13 to TRBJ1-2, with D perhaps matching TRBD1 (6 bases). The CDR3 extends over 15 amino acids. Per germline, CDR1 PRHDT and CDR2 FYEKMQ (reference sequence). V lost 1 base, J lost 5 bases, and 14 bases lay in between. CDR3 protein: CASSLAGQLDYGYTF. Here the CDR3 DNA reads TGTGCCAGCAGCTTAGCCGGACAGCTGGATTATGGCTACACCTTC.

The chain has TRBV18 and TRBJ1-1; 7 nucleotides align to TRBD1. V shed 0 bases, J shed 4 bases, and the junction held 5 bases outside the gene matches. The CDR3 covers 15 residues. Germline CDR1 is KGHSH and CDR2 is LQKENI. The DNA for the CDR3 is TGTGCCAGCTCACCACCAGGACAGGAGGGCACTGAAGCTTTCTTT. Protein sequence: CASSPPGQEGTEAFF.

This chain uses TRBV12-5 with TRBJ2-1, with TRBD2 matching 10 bases. Germline lookup yields CDR1 LGHNT and CDR2 FRNRAP. The CDR3 contains 18 residues. Unmatched junction bases numbered 14, after V lost 0 bases and J lost 9 bases. The chain's CDR3 is CASGLVGLAGVGAGEQFF. CDR3 DNA: TGTGCTAGTGGTTTGGTCGGCCTAGCGGGAGTCGGAGCGGGTGAGCAGTTCTTC.

This clonotype was seen only once. This chain links TRBV19 with TRBJ2-5; no definite D call. Trimming took off 4 bases at V and 11 bases at J, with 17 bases between the two ends. CDR3 length equals 13 residues. CDR1 is LNHDA and CDR2 is SQIVND in the germline V gene (reference sequence). The CDR3 sequence is CASSTRSRYKQYF. The CDR3 DNA sequence: TGTGCCAGTAGTACAAGGTCCCGCTACAAGCAGTACTTC. Supplemented by reference TRBV19 and TRBJ2-5, the full variable domain reads DGGITQSPKYLFRKEGQNVTLSCEQNLNHDAMYWYRQDPGQGLRLIYYSQIVNDFQKGDIAEGYSVSREKKESFPLTVTSAQKNPTAFYLCASSTRSRYKQYFGPGTRLLVL.

The gene calls are TRBV25-1 and TRBJ2-7; D assignment may be TRBD1 or TRBD2 (5 bases each). CDR1 and CDR2 (germline): MGHDK, SYGVNS. The CDR3 runs to 15 residues. V was shortened by 1 base and J by 0 bases, with 10 bases between the two germline ends. CDR3 DNA sequence: TGTGCCAGCAGTGAATCGGGGACGGCCTCCTACGAGCAGTACTTC. It codes for CASSESGTASYEQYF.

This chain uses TRBV18 with TRBJ1-2, with 7 nucleotides matching TRBD1. Germline CDR1 KGHSH, CDR2 LQKENI. The CDR3 is 15 amino acids. Trimming took 3 bases from V and 8 from J; bases not matched to a gene: 12. The CDR3 reads CASSPQQGNWGGYTF. The CDR3 nucleotides read TGTGCCAGCTCACCCCAACAGGGGAACTGGGGCGGCTACACCTTC.

The chain has TRBV20-1 and TRBJ1-1; 8 positions agree with TRBD1. V lost 2 bases to trimming and J lost 0 bases; unmatched junction nucleotides: 8. CDR3 length: 16 amino acids. Looked up from germline, CDR1 is DFQATT and CDR2 is SNEGSKA (reference sequence). The CDR3 sequence is CSARPTRTGMNTEAFF. As DNA, the CDR3 is TGCAGTGCTAGACCGACCAGGACAGGGATGAACACTGAAGCTTTCTTT.

The DNA of the CDR3 is TGTGCCAGCAGTTACTCGAGTAGCGGGACGAACACTGAAGCTTTCTTT. Translation: CASSYSSSGTNTEAFF. The chain couples TRBV6-5 to TRBJ1-1, with a weak D call TRBD1 (5 bases). The V gene's germline CDR1 is MNHEY and CDR2 SVGAGI. This CDR3 is 16 amino acids long. Trimming stripped 0 bases from V and 1 base from J, with 12 bases between.

This clonotype has just a few counts. This rearrangement joins TRBV27 to TRBJ2-1; 7 nucleotides line up with TRBD2. Germline CDR1 reads MNHEY; CDR2 reads SMNVEV (reference sequence). Trimming took 11 bases from V and 8 from J; bases not matched to a gene: 12. This CDR3 has 13 residues. The CDR3 sequence: CAHWDYTVDEQFF. In nucleotides, the CDR3 is TGTGCCCACTGGGACTATACGGTGGATGAGCAGTTCTTC.

CDR3 bases: TGTGCCAGCAGCCATGGACAGGGGAGCAATCAGCCCCAGCATTTT. Its protein product is CASSHGQGSNQPQHF. J is TRBJ1-5 and V is TRBV7-2; 9 bases are a match to TRBD1. The length of the CDR3 is 15 residues. The germline V gene has CDR1 SGHTA and CDR2 FQGNSA. With 5 bases clipped from V and 1 base from J, the junction kept 3 bases outside the gene matches.

The rearrangement links TRBV11-2 to TRBJ2-5; either TRBD1 or TRBD2 may fit D (6 bases each). Looked up from germline, CDR1 is SGHAT and CDR2 is FQNNGV. This CDR3 contains 13 residues. Trimming shortened V by 5 bases and J by 11 bases, and 18 bases separated the two germline ends. CDR3 nucleotide sequence: TGTGCCAGCAGCCGGGGGCTAATGGATGAGCAGTACTTC. This sequence encodes CASSRGLMDEQYF. Using reference TRBV11-2 and TRBJ2-5 for the parts outside the CDR3, the full variable domain is EAGVAQSPRYKIIEKRQSVAFWCNPISGHATLYWYQQILGQGPKLLIQFQNNGVVDDSQLPKDRFSAERLKGVDSTLKIQPAKLEDSAVYLCASSRGLMDEQYFGPGTRLLVL.

The V gene is TRBV12-3 or TRBV12-4, the J gene TRBJ2-1; 9 bases are shared with TRBD2. The CDR3 length is 15 residues. Germline trimming cut 5 bases from V and 9 bases from J; bases unmatched to any gene: 11. The chain's CDR3 is CASSMGTSTGGEQFF. The CDR3, as DNA: TGTGCCAGCAGTATGGGGACTAGCACGGGGGGTGAGCAGTTCTTC.

The V and J genes are TRBV25-1 and TRBJ2-4; TRBD1 or TRBD2 may be the D gene (5 bases each). The V and J ends lost 2 bases and 13 bases respectively, with 15 bases between them. CDR3 length: 13 amino acids. Germline V CDR1 and CDR2: MGHDK, SYGVNS. The CDR3 coding sequence is TGTGCCAGCAGTGAACAGGGCTTGTGGGAGCAGTACTTC. Translation gives CASSEQGLWEQYF.

This chain uses TRBV20-1 with TRBJ1-1; no firm D call. This CDR3 contains 13 residues. The germline CDR1 and CDR2 sequences are DFQATT and SNEGSKA (reference sequence). Deletions cut 4 bases from V and 1 base from J, with 10 bases between. The CDR3 DNA reads TGCAGTGCTACGTTATCCGCGAACACTGAAGCTTTCTTT. It codes for CSATLSANTEAFF.

The V and J genes are TRBV29-1 and TRBJ2-3; 13 positions agree with TRBD2. J lost 4 bases, V lost 7 bases, and 14 bases had no gene match. Germline V gives CDR1 SQVTM, CDR2 ANQGSEA. CDR3 length equals 17 residues. This CDR3 reads CSAAPHGTSGNADTQYF. CDR3 nucleotide sequence: TGCAGCGCCGCCCCCCACGGGACTAGCGGGAATGCAGATACGCAGTATTTT.

The chain couples TRBV6-5 to TRBJ2-5; 7 bases match TRBD2. Germline V gene lookup returns CDR1 MNHEY and CDR2 SVGAGI. Germline trimming cut 5 bases from V and 11 bases from J; bases unmatched to any gene: 17. CDR3 length: 15 amino acids. In nucleotides, the CDR3 is TGTGCCAGCAGTAAACCGGGACTATCAAGCAATGAGCAGTACTTC. Translation gives CASSKPGLSSNEQYF.

A few counts support this clonotype. The chain joins TRBV6-5 to TRBJ2-5; TRBD1 is a possible D gene (5 bases). The end of the DNA aligns better with TRBJ2-7, so the J call may be wrong. This CDR3 is 14 amino acids long. CDR1 is MNHEY and CDR2 is SVGAGI in the germline V gene. The CDR3 coding sequence is TGTGCCAGCAGTTACTCTGCCAGGGCTTACGAGCAGTACTTC. Its translation is CASSYSARAYEQYF.

The CDR3 coding sequence is TGCGCCAGCAGCCAAGAACCTAGCGGGGGGCCCGGATACACCGGGGAGCTGTTTTTT. It codes for CASSQEPSGGPGYTGELFF. V usage is TRBV4-1 and J usage is TRBJ2-2; 11 bases align to TRBD2. CDR1 and CDR2 from the germline V gene are MGHRA and YSYEKL. The CDR3 totals 19 residues. Trimming at V came to 0 bases and at J to 3 bases, leaving 9 bases not matched to a gene.

Only a few counts were recorded for this clonotype. CDR3 protein: CSAEPWEAFF. In DNA form, the CDR3 reads TGCAGTGCTGAACCCTGGGAAGCTTTCTTT. The chain recombines TRBV20-1 with TRBJ1-1; D is undetermined. CDR1 and CDR2 (germline): DFQATT, SNEGSKA (reference sequence). The CDR3 consists of 10 residues. Trimming shortened V by 5 bases and J by 8 bases, and 9 bases separated the two germline ends.

The chain joins TRBV13 to TRBJ2-1, with 7 bases identical to TRBD2. There are 16 residues in the CDR3. CDR1 is PRHDT, CDR2 FYEKMQ, per germline (reference sequence). V lost 0 bases and J lost 6; bases outside the gene matches: 8. CDR3 coding DNA: TGTGCCAGCAGCTTAGGTGCTAGCGGAAGCCCCAATGAGCAGTTCTTC. It codes for CASSLGASGSPNEQFF.

The J gene is TRBJ1-5, the V gene TRBV13; 8 bases match TRBD1. Germline V lookup: CDR1 PRHDT, CDR2 FYEKMQ (reference sequence). This CDR3 spans 12 amino acids. V lost 4 bases, J lost 11 bases, and 4 bases stayed unmatched. CDR3 nucleotides: TGTGCCAGCAGCTCGGACAGGGAAGCCCAGCATTTT. It is translated as CASSSDREAQHF.